The present entry profiles one T cell receptor beta chain with its context. This entry comes from a study of T cell changes during pregnancy in multiple sclerosis. The CDR3 has 15 residues. V was cut by 4 bases and J by 4 bases, with 17 bases left in between. Germline assignment: CDR1 SGHRS and CDR2 YFSETQ. Assay: immunoSEQ multiplex PCR; the TCRdb copy retains only in-frame clones and omits some. The repertoire consists of roughly 40,000 clones, with around 90% occurring once and the leading ten covering about 2.1%. This receptor was obtained from a female donor in good health, enrolled as a control in a pregnancy study. The sample was CD4+ T cells from peripheral blood mononuclear cells, taken after pregnancy. The chain uses TRBV5-1 and TRBJ1-2, with TRBD1 as a possible D gene (5 bases). CDR3 sequence: CASSRLDRGSYGYTF. CDR3 nucleotides: TGCGCCAGCAGCCGACTAGACCGGGGGAGCTATGGCTACACCTTC.